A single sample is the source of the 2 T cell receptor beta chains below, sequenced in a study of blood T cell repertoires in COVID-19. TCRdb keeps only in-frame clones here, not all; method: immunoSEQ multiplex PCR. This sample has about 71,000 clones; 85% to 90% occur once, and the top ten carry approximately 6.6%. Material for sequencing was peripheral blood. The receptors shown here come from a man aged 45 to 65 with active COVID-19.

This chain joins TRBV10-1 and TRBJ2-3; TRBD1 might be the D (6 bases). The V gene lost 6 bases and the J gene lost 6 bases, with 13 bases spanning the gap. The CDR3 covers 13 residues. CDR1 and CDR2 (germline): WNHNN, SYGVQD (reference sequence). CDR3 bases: TGCGCCAGCAGGGACCCCGGACAGGATACGCAGTATTTT. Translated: CASRDPGQDTQYF.

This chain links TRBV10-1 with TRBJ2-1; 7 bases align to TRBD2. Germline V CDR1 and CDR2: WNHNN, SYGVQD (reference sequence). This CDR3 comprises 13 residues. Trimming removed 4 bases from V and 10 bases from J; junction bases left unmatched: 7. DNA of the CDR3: TGCGCCAGCAGTGCTACGTTGGGACTAGAGCAGTTCTTC. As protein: CASSATLGLEQFF.